Listed here is a single T cell receptor beta chain. These data come from a study of T cell responses to AZD1222 COVID-19 vaccine. The CDR3 runs 20 residues. CDR1 is PRHDT and CDR2 is FYEKMQ in the germline V gene (reference sequence). Trimming took 2 bases from V and 3 from J, leaving 27 bases between them. Produced via immunoSEQ multiplex PCR; TCRdb's table is partial and in-frame only. The table shows around 100,000 clones, with roughly 89% occurring only once. The rearrangement joins TRBV13 to TRBJ2-3; unclear D gene. The TCR sequence derives from an adult in good health. The sequences come from peripheral blood, collected on day 0 of AZD1222 vaccination. This chain's CDR3 is CASSLIRRPLLGVLTDTQYF. Here the CDR3 DNA reads TGTGCCAGCAGCTTAATAAGGCGGCCTCTCCTCGGTGTCCTGACAGATACGCAGTATTTT.